This T cell receptor beta chain comes out of a study of T-cell reconstitution after alpha-beta-depleted transplantation in children. For TCRbeta, the library was prepared with unique molecular identifiers. TCRdb reprocessed the PCR reads via MiXCR and lists one record per CDR3 protein. The sample has more than 90,000 distinct CDR3 sequences, roughly 8% seen once. Turning to this clonotype: A much larger clonotype is one base distant, so this may be a read error.

Germline V gives CDR1 DFQATT, CDR2 SNEGSKA (reference sequence). This CDR3 is built from 15 residues. Sequenced here: PBMCs from the stem cell graft donor, sampled from the stem cell graft. The chain has TRBV20-1 and TRBJ2-7, with 8 bases lining up with TRBD2. This sequence was found in a human donor who donated a stem cell graft to a child with congenital amegakaryocytic thrombocytopenia. CDR3: CRARGFSGSGYEQYF. CDR3 DNA: TGCAGAGCTAGAGGATTCAGCGGGAGTGGGTACGAGCAGTACTTC.